The 11 T cell receptor beta chains below were found in one sample sequenced in a study of response to subunit inactivated influenza vaccine. TCRdb re-called the RT-PCR reads through MiXCR, storing one row per CDR3 protein. The top ten hold roughly 3% of the sample, which has some 520,000 distinct CDR3 sequences, 15% to 20% seen once. Sequencing used CD4+ T cells sorted from PBMCs, obtained less than 30 months after vaccination. Receptor source: a man in his fifties or sixties who received an inactivated influenza vaccine.

This clonotype was observed a few times. This chain links TRBV6-5 with TRBJ1-1; D is uncertain. This CDR3 has 15 residues. Germline CDR1 is MNHEY and CDR2 is SVGAGI. With 2 bases removed from V and 4 bases from J, the gap between germline ends came to 14 bases. In DNA form, the CDR3 reads TGTGCCAGCAGTTACGTCGTCTCTGTCTCCACTGAAGCTTTCTTT. Its translation is CASSYVVSVSTEAFF.

This rearrangement joins TRBV7-9 to TRBJ2-7; TRBD2 matches at 7 bases. The germline CDR1 and CDR2 sequences are SEHNR and FQNEAQ (reference sequence). With 5 bases clipped from V and 2 bases from J, the junction kept 9 bases outside the gene matches. This CDR3 is built from 15 residues. CDR3: CASSPLSGVPYEQYF. CDR3 bases: TGTGCCAGCAGCCCCCTCAGCGGGGTGCCCTACGAGCAGTACTTC.

This clonotype has a handful of counts. The chain recombines TRBV7-2 with TRBJ2-7, with D possibly called TRBD1 or TRBD2 (6 bases each). This CDR3 is built from 15 residues. From germline, CDR1 is SGHTA and CDR2 FQGNSA. The V and J ends lost 2 bases and 1 base respectively, with 12 bases between them. CDR3 in amino acids: CASSLIGGLSYEQYF. As DNA, the CDR3 is TGTGCCAGCAGCTTAATAGGGGGGCTGTCCTACGAGCAGTACTTC.

The rearrangement joins TRBV29-1 to TRBJ2-1; D call uncertain. This CDR3 comprises 17 residues. Looked up from germline, CDR1 is SQVTM and CDR2 is ANQGSEA. V lost 0 bases and J lost 2, with 17 bases in between. CDR3 loop: CSVEEMDRVKTYNEQFF. In DNA form, the CDR3 reads TGCAGCGTTGAAGAAATGGACCGCGTGAAAACCTACAATGAGCAGTTCTTC.

The chain combines TRBV27 with TRBJ2-5; D is possibly TRBD2 (5 bases). CDR1 is MNHEY, CDR2 SMNVEV, per germline (reference sequence). The CDR3 covers 13 residues. V was cut by 5 bases and J by 0 bases, with 7 bases left in between. The CDR3 region is CASSQRYQETQYF. The CDR3 DNA reads as TGTGCCAGCAGTCAGCGGTACCAAGAGACCCAGTACTTC.

A few counts support this clonotype. The rearrangement uses TRBV12-3 or TRBV12-4 and TRBJ2-7; possible D gene TRBD1, 6 bases. Deletions cut 5 bases from V and 0 bases from J, with 14 bases between. CDR3 length equals 15 residues. The CDR3 bases are TGTGCCAGCAGTCCGAGACAGGCGCGCTCCTACGAGCAGTACTTC. Translating it yields CASSPRQARSYEQYF.

There are a few counts of this clonotype. One junction end does not reproduce the germline sequence, and a read error may be involved. The J gene is TRBJ1-1, the V gene TRBV29-1, with TRBD1 as a possible D gene (5 bases). CDR1 and CDR2 (germline): SQVTM, ANQGSEA. This CDR3 is built from 13 residues. The CDR3 sequence is CSAEDISNTEAFF. CDR3 in DNA: TGCAGCGCCGAGGACATATCGAACACTGAGGCTTTCTTT.

The chain's CDR3 is CASSLLSTGGNTGELFF. CDR3 nucleotide sequence: TGTGCCAGCAGCTTACTTTCGACAGGGGGGAACACCGGGGAGCTGTTTTTT. The rearrangement links TRBV7-9 to TRBJ2-2; TRBD1 matches at 9 bases. The CDR3 is 17 residues long. Losses at the gene ends were 2 bases for V and 1 base for J; bases not matched to a gene: 5. In germline, CDR1 is SEHNR, CDR2 FQNEAQ (reference sequence).

V usage is TRBV20-1 and J usage is TRBJ2-5; 9 nucleotides match TRBD2. This CDR3 is 15 amino acids long. In germline, CDR1 is DFQATT, CDR2 SNEGSKA (reference sequence). V shed 0 bases and J 5 bases; nucleotides not matched to a gene: 7. CDR3 in amino acids: CSARDSGRVGETQYF. The CDR3 nucleotides are TGCAGTGCTAGAGATAGCGGGAGAGTCGGGGAGACCCAGTACTTC.

The chain links TRBV20-1 to TRBJ2-2, with D perhaps TRBD1 or TRBD2 (5 bases each). Germline lookup yields CDR1 DFQATT and CDR2 SNEGSKA (reference sequence). This CDR3 has 14 amino acids. Trimming removed 5 bases at V and 6 bases at J, with 16 bases between. CDR3 residues: CSAGRDERAGELFF. CDR3 sequence (DNA): TGCAGTGCTGGCCGGGACGAAAGGGCCGGGGAGCTGTTTTTT.

J is TRBJ1-3 and V is TRBV7-9; D is unclear. Germline lookup yields CDR1 SEHNR and CDR2 FQNEAQ (reference sequence). The V end lost 1 base, the J end lost 1 base, and 8 bases lay between the germline ends. The CDR3 totals 15 residues. CDR3 loop: CASSLDRASGNTIYF. For the CDR3, the DNA is TGTGCCAGCAGCTTAGACAGAGCATCTGGAAACACCATATATTTT.